A single sample gave rise to the 9 T cell receptor beta chains below, sequenced in a study of shared clonotypes between healthy human individuals. Profiled with immunoSEQ multiplex PCR; TCRdb holds only in-frame clones, not every one. This sample has under 1,100,000 clones; around 74% occur once, and the top ten carry approximately 1.5%. Sequencing input: memory CD4+ T cells sorted from blood. Sample subset: CD45RA-negative fraction. The receptors stem from a man aged 18-30 years in good health.

This chain joins TRBV18 and TRBJ2-1; no clear D. Germline V gene lookup returns CDR1 KGHSH and CDR2 LQKENI. This CDR3 has 15 residues. Trimming pared 3 bases from V and 7 bases from J, leaving 16 bases between. The CDR3 region is CASSPSPGLGNEQFF. Written as DNA, the CDR3 is TGTGCCAGCTCACCTTCCCCGGGCCTGGGGAATGAGCAGTTCTTC.

The chain has TRBV2 and TRBJ2-5, with D perhaps matching TRBD2 (5 bases). V gave up 4 bases and J gave up 5 bases, with 17 bases separating them. This CDR3 is built from 15 residues. Germline V gives CDR1 SNHLY, CDR2 FYNNEI. For the CDR3, the DNA is TGTGCCAGCAGTGGCCGTCAGCTGCGGGCGGAGACCCAGTACTTC. It yields the protein CASSGRQLRAETQYF. Full variable domain (remainder filled in from reference TRBV2 and TRBJ2-5): EPEVTQTPSHQVTQMGQEVILRCVPISNHLYFYWYRQILGQKVEFLVSFYNNEISEKSEIFDDQFSVERPDGSNFTLKIRSTKLEDSAMYFCASSGRQLRAETQYFGPGTRLLVL.

The V call is TRBV9, the J call TRBJ2-2; D unresolved. The germline V gene encodes CDR1 SGDLS and CDR2 YYNGEE. The germline V and J ends were trimmed by 7 bases and 1 base, with 5 bases remaining between them. The CDR3 is 12 residues long. CDR3: CASGLNTGELFF. The CDR3 region has the DNA TGTGCCAGCGGGTTGAACACCGGGGAGCTGTTTTTT. Full variable domain (missing parts from reference TRBV9 and TRBJ2-2): DSGVTQTPKHLITATGQRVTLRCSPRSGDLSVYWYQQSLDQGLQFLIQYYNGEERAKGNILERFSAQQFPDLHSELNLSSLELGDSALYFCASGLNTGELFFGEGSRLTVL.

The CDR3 DNA reads TGTGCCAGTAGTATAGATAGTGGGACAGGGAATAGCAATCAGCCCCAGCATTTT. Translation: CASSIDSGTGNSNQPQHF. This chain uses TRBV19 with TRBJ1-5; 9 nucleotides agree with TRBD1. With 0 bases clipped from V and 0 bases from J, the junction kept 6 bases outside the gene matches. Germline V CDR1 and CDR2: LNHDA, SQIVND (reference sequence). CDR3 length: 18 residues.

This chain joins TRBV4-2 and TRBJ2-1; TRBD2 agrees at 8 bases. The CDR3 runs 16 residues. The germline CDR1 and CDR2 sequences are LGHNA and YNFKEQ. V dropped 1 base and J dropped 4; count of bases not matched to a gene: 6. The CDR3: CASSQVSGGMYNEQFF. In DNA, the CDR3 is TGTGCCAGCAGCCAAGTGAGCGGGGGCATGTACAATGAGCAGTTCTTC.

This clone was seen a single time. The same CDR3 is also encoded by other DNA sequences in this sample. The rearrangement links TRBV6-1 to TRBJ1-5, with TRBD1 matching 11 bases. Per germline, CDR1 MNHNS and CDR2 SASEGT. Unmatched junction bases numbered 3, after V lost 8 bases and J lost 6 bases. The CDR3 is 13 amino acids. The CDR3 sequence is CASRDRGVQPQHF. DNA for the CDR3: TGTGCCAGCCGGGACAGGGGGGTTCAGCCCCAGCATTTT.

This sequence joins TRBV5-8 and TRBJ2-5; 9 bases fit TRBD2. CDR3 length: 16 amino acids. The J segment lost 1 base and the V segment lost 2 bases, leaving 6 bases of the junction unmatched. Germline V gene data show CDR1 as SGHTS and CDR2 as YDEGEE. As DNA, the CDR3 is TGTGCCAGCAGCTTCTCACAGACTAGCGGCCAAGAGACCCAGTACTTC. It translates to CASSFSQTSGQETQYF.

The rearrangement joins TRBV7-2 to TRBJ2-3; D call uncertain. The germline V gene has CDR1 SGHTA and CDR2 FQGNSA. This CDR3 is 14 amino acids long. V was trimmed by 2 bases and J by 2 bases, leaving 8 bases between them. The CDR3 is CASSLTLITDTQYF. CDR3 nucleotide sequence: TGTGCCAGCAGCTTAACGTTGATCACAGATACGCAGTATTTT.

This clone was observed once. The chain links TRBV7-9 to TRBJ1-1; D remains ambiguous. Germline V gene lookup returns CDR1 SEHNR and CDR2 FQNEAQ (reference sequence). There are 13 residues in the CDR3. V lost 5 bases and J 6 bases, leaving 13 bases between the germline ends. The CDR3 bases are TGTGCCAGCAGCCCCCCGTCCCGAGCTGAAGCTTTCTTT. It is translated as CASSPPSRAEAFF.